The 21 T cell receptor beta chains in this list originate from one sample, sequenced in a study of blood T cell repertoires in COVID-19. Measured with immunoSEQ multiplex PCR; TCRdb has only the in-frame clones, and not every one. The table has 200,000 to 250,000 clones, over 75% seen once. The sequencing sample was made of peripheral blood. These receptors came from a woman aged 70-85 years with COVID-19, enrolled during active disease.

The chain's CDR3 is CASSLAGVVNQPQHF. CDR3 DNA: TGTGCCAGCAGCTTAGCAGGGGTAGTCAATCAGCCCCAGCATTTT. The V and J genes are TRBV7-2 and TRBJ1-5, with D maybe TRBD1 (5 bases). CDR1 SGHTA and CDR2 FQGNSA come from the germline V gene. The length of the CDR3 is 15 residues. V was cut by 0 bases and J by 3 bases, with 9 bases left in between.

This chain joins TRBV19 and TRBJ2-6; 8 positions agree with TRBD1. Germline trimming cut 5 bases from V and 4 bases from J; bases unmatched to any gene: 7. Looked up from germline, CDR1 is LNHDA and CDR2 is SQIVND (reference sequence). CDR3 length equals 16 residues. CDR3 sequence reads: CASSHSTGVGANVLTF. The DNA of the CDR3 is TGTGCCAGTAGTCATTCGACAGGGGTGGGGGCCAACGTCCTGACTTTC. Variable domain in full (rest from reference TRBV19 and TRBJ2-6): DGGITQSPKYLFRKEGQNVTLSCEQNLNHDAMYWYRQDPGQGLRLIYYSQIVNDFQKGDIAEGYSVSREKKESFPLTVTSAQKNPTAFYLCASSHSTGVGANVLTFGAGSRLTVL.

The chain carries TRBV6-5 and TRBJ1-1; D is undetermined. This CDR3 has 13 residues. The V gene lost 0 bases and the J gene lost 5 bases, with 7 bases spanning the gap. Germline CDR1 reads MNHEY; CDR2 reads SVGAGI. The CDR3 coding sequence is TGTGCCAGCAGTTACTCGAAACAGACTGAAGCTTTCTTT. Translated, it gives CASSYSKQTEAFF.

The rearrangement links TRBV19 to TRBJ2-2; D is ambiguous. V gave up 1 base and J gave up 4 bases, with 10 bases separating them. Germline assignment: CDR1 LNHDA and CDR2 SQIVND (reference sequence). The CDR3 has 15 amino acids. The CDR3, as DNA: TGTGCCAGTAGTATAGGACACCTGGGCACCGGGGAGCTGTTTTTT. Its protein product is CASSIGHLGTGELFF.

The gene calls are TRBV21-1 and TRBJ1-2. TRBV21-1 is marked as a pseudogene. The CDR3 has 12 amino acids. The CDR3 DNA reads TGTGCCCGCCCGGGTGTAGACTATGGCTACACCTTC. This codes for CARPGVDYGYTF.

The chain couples TRBV6-2 or TRBV6-3 to TRBJ2-7, with 10 nucleotides matching TRBD1. In germline, CDR1 is MNHEY, CDR2 SVGEGT. V gave up 4 bases and J gave up 0 bases; unmatched junction bases: 3. There are 15 residues in the CDR3. The CDR3 sequence: CASSLRTGGSYEQYF. DNA of the CDR3: TGTGCCAGCAGTTTAAGGACAGGGGGCTCCTACGAGCAGTACTTC.

The V gene is TRBV6-1, the J gene TRBJ2-1; 7 positions match TRBD1. This CDR3 has 16 amino acids. The V gene end was trimmed by 3 bases and the J gene end by 3 bases; junction bases not matched to a gene: 8. CDR1 MNHNS and CDR2 SASEGT come from the germline V gene. The DNA of the CDR3 is TGTGCCAGCAGTGACTACAGGGGATATTTCTACAATGAGCAGTTCTTC. Its protein is CASSDYRGYFYNEQFF.

The rearrangement joins TRBV3-1 (or the pseudogene TRBV3-2) to TRBJ1-1, with D perhaps TRBD1 (6 bases). The V and J ends lost 0 bases and 2 bases respectively, with 19 bases between them. CDR1 LGHDT and CDR2 YNNKEL come from the germline V gene (reference sequence). CDR3 size: 18 residues. CDR3 DNA sequence: TGTGCCAGCAGCCAAGATCTTTTGAGGCAGGGGCTAAACACTGAAGCTTTCTTT. It translates to CASSQDLLRQGLNTEAFF.

In the case of this clone: The sample carries other DNA sequences with the same CDR3. V usage is TRBV6-5 and J usage is TRBJ1-3, with D tentatively TRBD1 (5 bases). This CDR3 spans 15 amino acids. Germline V CDR1 and CDR2: MNHEY, SVGAGI. V was trimmed by 0 bases and J by 2 bases, leaving 8 bases between them. CDR3 coding DNA: TGTGCCAGCAGTTACTCGTCGGGGGCTGGAAACACCATATATTTT. Translated, it gives CASSYSSGAGNTIYF.

In this sample, this clone turned up once. The chain uses TRBV7-2 and TRBJ1-5, with D possibly TRBD1 on 6 matching bases. CDR3 length equals 15 residues. Trimming removed 6 bases at V and 7 bases at J, with 19 bases between. In germline, CDR1 is SGHTA, CDR2 FQGNSA. The CDR3 DNA reads TGTGCCAGCAGTGAGACAGGCCAAAGGGGACAGCCCCAGCATTTT. It encodes CASSETGQRGQPQHF.

The genes are TRBV7-8 and TRBJ2-1, with D unclear. V was clipped by 1 base and J by 3 bases, with 7 bases between them. CDR1 SGHVS and CDR2 FQNEAQ come from the germline V gene. The CDR3 sequence is 14 residues long. CDR3 loop: CASSLGSDYNEQFF. For the CDR3, the DNA is TGTGCCAGCAGCTTAGGGAGCGACTACAATGAGCAGTTCTTC.

V and J are TRBV3-1 (or the pseudogene TRBV3-2) and TRBJ1-2; D is perhaps TRBD1 (5 bases). The germline CDR1 and CDR2 sequences are LGHDT and YNNKEL (reference sequence). The V end lost 0 bases, the J end lost 7 bases, and 24 bases lay between the germline ends. The CDR3 is 18 amino acids. In DNA form, the CDR3 reads TGTGCCAGCAGCCAAGACGTGGCGACAGCCCTCCTTTCTCGTGGCTACACCTTC. This sequence encodes CASSQDVATALLSRGYTF.

The V and J genes are TRBV19 and TRBJ1-2; 9 positions match TRBD1. Trimming cost V 5 bases and J 2 bases; bases outside gene matches: 12. CDR1 and CDR2 (germline): LNHDA, SQIVND (reference sequence). The CDR3 contains 17 residues. The CDR3: CASSVGGTGTLNYGYTF. In nucleotides, the CDR3 is TGTGCCAGTAGTGTCGGTGGGACAGGGACCCTCAACTATGGCTACACCTTC.

This chain joins TRBV10-2 and TRBJ2-7, with D maybe TRBD1 (5 bases). The CDR3 consists of 11 residues. Germline CDR1 is WSHSY and CDR2 is SAAADI. The V gene lost 5 bases and the J gene lost 4 bases, with 6 bases spanning the gap. CDR3: CASSQGYEQYF. The CDR3 nucleotides are TGCGCCAGCAGTCAGGGTTACGAGCAGTACTTC.

The gene calls are TRBV11-2 and TRBJ1-4; the match to TRBD1 covers 8 bases. The germline CDR1 and CDR2 sequences are SGHAT and FQNNGV. This CDR3 region has 17 residues. The V gene end was trimmed by 1 base and the J gene end by 7 bases; junction bases not matched to a gene: 11. CDR3 in amino acids: CASSLGTGRVMGEKLFF. The CDR3 DNA is TGTGCCAGCAGCTTAGGGACAGGGAGGGTAATGGGTGAAAAACTGTTTTTT.

The V gene is TRBV3-1 (or the pseudogene TRBV3-2), the J gene TRBJ2-3; 7 nucleotides align to TRBD2. V shed 0 bases, J shed 4 bases, and the junction held 7 bases outside the gene matches. The CDR3 runs 16 residues. The germline V gene has CDR1 LGHDT and CDR2 YNNKEL (reference sequence). The DNA of the CDR3 is TGTGCCAGCAGCCAAGATAGGGTAGCGGGCTCAGATACGCAGTATTTT. This sequence encodes CASSQDRVAGSDTQYF.

This clone was observed once. This rearrangement joins TRBV9 to TRBJ1-1; 11 positions agree with TRBD1. The CDR3 spans 17 residues. Germline V gene lookup returns CDR1 SGDLS and CDR2 YYNGEE. V lost 4 bases to trimming and J lost 3 bases; unmatched junction nucleotides: 11. The CDR3 DNA sequence: TGTGCCAGCAGCCCAACGGGGGGACAGGGGGTCGACACTGAAGCTTTCTTT. Its protein is CASSPTGGQGVDTEAFF.

J is TRBJ1-4 and V is TRBV29-1; D uncertain. This CDR3 contains 13 residues. Germline V gene lookup returns CDR1 SQVTM and CDR2 ANQGSEA. V lost 4 bases and J 7 bases, leaving 13 bases between the germline ends. The CDR3 coding sequence is TGCAGCGTTGGGGAGGGTCTGGGTGAAAAACTGTTTTTT. It is translated as CSVGEGLGEKLFF.

Here the CDR3 DNA reads TGTGCCAGCTCCCTACAGCAGGCGCAATCCTACGAGCAGTACTTC. Amino acids: CASSLQQAQSYEQYF. The chain joins TRBV18 to TRBJ2-7; no definite D call. The CDR3 sequence is 15 residues long. Germline values: CDR1 KGHSH, CDR2 LQKENI. Trimming pared 6 bases from V and 1 base from J, leaving 16 bases between.

The gene calls are TRBV6-5 and TRBJ1-5; TRBD1 matches at 7 bases. CDR3 length equals 13 residues. Germline V gene sequence: CDR1 MNHEY, CDR2 SVGAGI. The J segment lost 8 bases and the V segment lost 7 bases, leaving 8 bases of the junction unmatched. This CDR3 reads CASKGGGLEPQHF. The CDR3 DNA is TGTGCCAGCAAAGGGGGCGGACTGGAGCCCCAGCATTTT.

The J gene is TRBJ1-5, the V gene TRBV30, with a tentative D call TRBD1 (5 bases). CDR3 length equals 13 residues. Germline loops: CDR1 GTSNPN, CDR2 SVGIG (reference sequence). The V gene lost 1 base and the J gene lost 5 bases, with 9 bases spanning the gap. Here the CDR3 DNA reads TGTGCCTGGAGTGCAGGGCTTGATCAGCCCCAGCATTTT. Translating it yields CAWSAGLDQPQHF.